A selection of T cell receptor beta chains follows, all from one sample in a study of naive and memory T cell subsets. Via MiXCR, TCRdb re-called the UMI-ligation and nested PCR reads, giving one row per CDR3 protein. The profile shows 150,000 or so distinct CDR3 sequences, about 23% of them singletons. Sequenced: naive CD4+ T cells from blood. The receptors derive from a human donor in good health. Each CDR3 is given with its conserved first and last residue. The D gene is left open where the match is weak. Clone size appears in some rows only: once, few, many, or a class for an expanded clone.

clone size	V gene	D gene	J gene	CDR3 protein	CDR3 DNA
many	TRBV19	.	TRBJ2-3	CASSSQGRGTDTQYF	TGTGCCAGTAGTTCGCAGGGGCGCGGGACAGATACGCAGTATTTT
.	TRBV28	TRBD1	TRBJ2-3	CASRSDREFTDTQYF	TGTGCCAGCAGATCGGACAGGGAGTTTACAGATACGCAGTATTTT
few	TRBV29-1	TRBD1	TRBJ2-5	CSVGDRGLQETQYF	TGCAGCGTGGGGGACAGGGGATTGCAAGAGACCCAGTACTTC
.	TRBV6-6	TRBD2	TRBJ2-1	CASSRSPGLAGDNEQFF	TGTGCCAGCAGCCGCTCTCCGGGACTAGCGGGAGACAATGAGCAGTTCTTC
.	TRBV21-1	.	TRBJ2-2	CASSKAGRGELFF	TGTGCCAGCAGCAAAGCAGGGCGCGGGGAGCTGTTTTTT
many	TRBV29-1	.	TRBJ2-2	CSVLGPGELFF	TGCAGCGTTCTTGGGCCCGGGGAGCTGTTTTTT
.	TRBV5-4	.	TRBJ2-7	CASSSDKRDEQYF	TGTGCCAGCAGCTCCGACAAGCGGGACGAGCAGTACTTC
.	TRBV4-1	TRBD1	TRBJ2-7	CASSQPGQGIYEQYF	TGCGCCAGCAGCCAGCCGGGACAGGGAATATACGAGCAGTACTTC
.	TRBV20-1	TRBD1	TRBJ1-3	CSARDRIWDRADTIYF	TGCAGTGCTAGAGATCGGATCTGGGACAGGGCGGACACCATATATTTT
.	TRBV7-9	TRBD1	TRBJ2-1	CASSPTRDRGSYNEQFF	TGTGCCAGCAGCCCTACTCGGGACAGGGGCTCCTACAATGAGCAGTTCTTC
.	TRBV20-1	.	TRBJ2-1	CSAKGPPSSYNEQFF	TGCAGTGCCAAGGGGCCACCGAGCTCCTACAATGAGCAGTTCTTC
few	TRBV29-1	.	TRBJ2-6	CSVRDSGANVLTF	TGCAGCGTACGGGACTCTGGGGCCAACGTCCTGACTTTC
.	TRBV6-6	TRBD2	TRBJ2-3	CASKPGLATDTQYF	TGTGCCAGCAAACCGGGACTAGCGACAGATACGCAGTATTTT
.	TRBV11-2	TRBD2	TRBJ2-5	CASSSATSGQTETQYF	TGTGCCAGCAGCTCCGCGACTAGCGGGCAGACAGAGACCCAGTACTTC
many	TRBV10-3	.	TRBJ1-1	CAISPRDYTEAFF	TGTGCCATCAGTCCGAGGGATTACACTGAAGCTTTCTTT
many	TRBV19	.	TRBJ2-5	CASSTGVGETQYF	TGTGCCAGTAGTACCGGGGTTGGAGAGACCCAGTACTTC
.	TRBV12-3/TRBV12-4	.	TRBJ2-5	CASRPLGTQETQYF	TGTGCCAGCAGACCCCTGGGGACCCAAGAGACCCAGTACTTC
.	TRBV5-1	TRBD2	TRBJ2-5	CASSLGLLAGLQETQYF	TGCGCCAGCAGCTTGGGGCTTCTAGCGGGCCTCCAAGAGACCCAGTACTTC
.	TRBV28	.	TRBJ2-1	CASSLEGGEQFF	TGTGCCAGCAGTTTAGAGGGCGGTGAGCAGTTCTTC
many	TRBV6-4	.	TRBJ1-1	CASRKEMNTEAFF	TGTGCCAGCAGGAAGGAGATGAACACTGAAGCTTTCTTT
.	TRBV7-9	.	TRBJ1-6	CASSLTETNSPLHF	TGTGCCAGCAGCCTGACAGAAACAAATTCACCCCTCCACTTT
.	TRBV12-3/TRBV12-4	.	TRBJ2-2	CASSLLGFSTGELFF	TGTGCCAGCAGTTTACTCGGGTTCAGCACCGGGGAGCTGTTTTTT
many	TRBV14	.	TRBJ2-6	CASSQGHPGANVLTF	TGTGCCAGCAGCCAAGGTCACCCTGGGGCCAACGTCCTGACTTTC
.	TRBV7-2	TRBD2	TRBJ2-3	CASSLAGGWGDTQYF	TGTGCCAGCAGTCTAGCGGGAGGGTGGGGAGATACGCAGTATTTT
few	TRBV5-4	TRBD2	TRBJ2-1	CASSIGTSGNNHEQFF	TGTGCCAGCAGCATCGGGACTAGCGGGAATAATCATGAGCAGTTCTTC
few	TRBV20-1	.	TRBJ1-2	CSARGGTRRGYTF	TGCAGTGCTAGGGGGGGGACGCGGCGTGGCTACACCTTC
.	TRBV19	.	TRBJ2-7	CASRPGHQNSYEQYF	TGTGCCAGTAGACCGGGACATCAGAACTCCTACGAGCAGTACTTC
many	TRBV6-5	TRBD1	TRBJ2-4	CASRNSGGTGENF	TGTGCCAGCAGAAACTCAGGGGGAACAGGCGAGAACTTC
many	TRBV9	TRBD2	TRBJ2-2	CASSVAPAGVLTGELFF	TGTGCCAGCAGCGTAGCCCCAGCGGGAGTCCTCACCGGGGAGCTGTTTTTT
.	TRBV20-1	TRBD2	TRBJ2-7	CSASRLAGGYEQYF	TGCAGTGCTAGCCGACTAGCGGGAGGATACGAGCAGTACTTC
few	TRBV6-6	.	TRBJ2-4	CASSRPNRNIQYF	TGTGCCAGCAGCAGACCTAACCGAAACATTCAGTACTTC
few	TRBV6-6	.	TRBJ1-5	CASSSTGSQPQHF	TGTGCCAGCAGTTCAACAGGGAGTCAGCCCCAGCATTTT
.	TRBV6-5	.	TRBJ2-3	CASSYSSRAGTPDTQYF	TGTGCCAGCAGTTACTCTTCCCGAGCAGGAACCCCGGATACGCAGTATTTT
many	TRBV6-2/TRBV6-3	TRBD2	TRBJ2-1	CASSRTRTSENEQFF	TGTGCCAGCAGTCGTACCCGGACTAGCGAAAATGAGCAGTTCTTC
few	TRBV20-1	TRBD1	TRBJ1-4	CSANRGPEKLFF	TGCAGTGCTAACAGGGGGCCAGAAAAACTGTTTTTT
.	TRBV28	.	TRBJ1-5	CASRPRGPRRGQPQHF	TGTGCCAGCAGACCTCGCGGCCCTCGGAGGGGACAGCCCCAGCATTTT
many	TRBV29-1	TRBD1	TRBJ2-1	CSWDRANEQFF	TGCAGCTGGGACAGGGCGAATGAGCAGTTCTTC
few	TRBV11-1	.	TRBJ1-6	CASSPRQARSPLHF	TGTGCCAGCAGCCCACGACAGGCTAGATCACCCCTCCACTTT
.	TRBV12-3/TRBV12-4	.	TRBJ1-5	CASSQGRDQPQHF	TGTGCCAGCAGCCAGGGACGGGATCAGCCCCAGCATTTT
few	TRBV10-3	TRBD2	TRBJ2-4	CAISELGLAGNQGAKNIQYF	TGTGCCATCAGTGAGCTGGGACTAGCGGGAAACCAAGGGGCCAAAAACATTCAGTACTTC
few	TRBV7-7	.	TRBJ2-5	CASSSSRGAETQYF	TGTGCTAGCAGCTCGAGTAGGGGCGCGGAGACCCAGTACTTC
.	TRBV29-1	.	TRBJ2-1	CSVVVGTYNEQFF	TGCAGCGTTGTCGTAGGGACCTACAATGAGCAGTTCTTC
.	TRBV11-2	TRBD1	TRBJ2-1	CASRQGHPWDEQFF	TGTGCCAGCAGACAGGGGCACCCTTGGGATGAGCAGTTCTTC
few	TRBV29-1	TRBD1	TRBJ1-2	CSVARQGAYGYTF	TGCAGCGTTGCTAGACAGGGGGCCTATGGCTACACCTTC
.	TRBV20-1	.	TRBJ2-4	CSARDGAEALAKNIQYF	TGCAGTGCTAGAGATGGGGCCGAGGCCCTAGCCAAAAACATTCAGTACTTC
.	TRBV29-1	TRBD1	TRBJ1-1	CSSQGATAFMNTEAFF	TGCAGCTCCCAGGGGGCGACGGCTTTCATGAACACTGAAGCTTTCTTT
.	TRBV5-1	TRBD1	TRBJ2-1	CASSPPGQGFYNEQFF	TGCGCCAGCAGCCCACCGGGACAGGGGTTCTACAATGAGCAGTTCTTC
.	TRBV7-8	.	TRBJ2-1	CASSLELVTYNEQFF	TGTGCCAGCAGCTTAGAACTAGTCACCTACAATGAGCAGTTCTTC
.	TRBV5-4	TRBD1	TRBJ2-7	CASSRPGTDTYEQYF	TGTGCCAGCAGCCGTCCCGGGACAGACACTTACGAGCAGTACTTC
.	TRBV5-1	TRBD2	TRBJ2-5	CASSLAGGLAEQETQYF	TGCGCCAGCAGCTTGGCGGGGGGGCTAGCGGAACAAGAGACCCAGTACTTC
.	TRBV6-2/TRBV6-3	TRBD1	TRBJ1-1	CASSGPGQGNTEAFF	TGTGCCAGCAGCGGCCCGGGACAGGGGAACACTGAAGCTTTCTTT
few	TRBV6-2/TRBV6-3	TRBD2	TRBJ2-1	CASSYGGGNEQFF	TGTGCCAGCAGTTACGGCGGGGGCAATGAGCAGTTCTTC
.	TRBV20-1	TRBD2	TRBJ2-7	CSASDAGGPNEQYF	TGCAGTGCTAGTGACGCGGGAGGGCCCAACGAGCAGTACTTC
.	TRBV4-1	.	TRBJ1-4	CASSQEGALPAWHVFF	TGCGCCAGCAGCCAAGAAGGGGCACTCCCAGCTTGGCATGTGTTTTTT
few	TRBV20-1	.	TRBJ2-7	CSARQGLLDEQYF	TGCAGTGCTAGACAGGGGCTTCTAGACGAGCAGTACTTC
.	TRBV6-5	.	TRBJ2-5	CASSYGPLQETQYF	TGTGCCAGCAGTTACGGTCCCCTCCAAGAGACCCAGTACTTC
.	TRBV5-1	TRBD1	TRBJ2-2	CASSYRRDRVFSGELFF	TGCGCCAGCAGCTACCGCCGGGACAGGGTTTTCTCCGGGGAGCTGTTTTTT
.	TRBV19	.	TRBJ1-5	CASSISTGGSQPQHF	TGTGCCAGTAGTATCTCGACCGGCGGAAGTCAGCCCCAGCATTTT